The sequence of this TCR beta chain was determined in a study of cytomegalovirus exposure and HLA in healthy donors (dated by TCRdb to 2016 to 2017). Regarding the complete study: According to a later analysis, one platform produced both the 100 to 150 validation repertoires and the 666 repertoires of the first cohort. The aim of the study was to test whether cataloging public T cell receptors could identify signatures of past pathogen exposure. Besides the first cohort of approximately 670 subjects, a separate validation cohort made up of over 95 different subjects was used. To predict cytomegalovirus infection status, the study brought together high-throughput TCR immunosequencing, statistical association of individual TCRs with disease status, and machine learning. Here is what the overall study found, with its caveats: The study listed around 160 TCR beta chains as associated with cytomegalovirus. It was suggested by the authors that the approach could potentially be generalized to other disease states and immunological phenotypes. In vitro tests confirmed that a few of the cytomegalovirus-associated TCR beta chains recognize cytomegalovirus antigens. Cytomegalovirus status was reported to be diagnosed by the classifier with high specificity and sensitivity in both the original and validation cohorts. A later analysis found that TCRs clustered in the first cohort also tended to co-occur in the roughly 120 validation repertoires, with just under 95% of cluster scores above 0. A later analysis lacked HLA typing for the validation cohort, so it scored co-occurrence in that cohort across all 120 repertoires. Most TCR sequences were observed very rarely across donors, whereas some public TCRs were present in many individuals.

The CDR3 starts with the cysteine, ends with the phenylalanine, and has 14 residues. Of all the DNA, just the CDR3 is kept, 42 bases in frame from base 1. In the germline V gene (reference sequence), CDR1 corresponds to SEHNR and CDR2 to FQNEAQ. Trimming accounts for 6 bases at V and 5 bases at J, while the number of junction bases matched to no gene is 4. Library preparation employed the immunoSEQ multiplex PCR assay. Per the authors' processing: To diagnose cytomegalovirus status from the catalog of TCR beta chain sequences, a statistical classification framework was built. TCRdb retrieved this table from immuneACCESS and kept in-frame rearrangements only. Not all clones are present; in checked studies, unresolved V genes account for under half, and no reason is known for the remainder. V and J calls and clone size come straight from that table; D and trimming were deduced from the DNA. Here the sample has 100,000 or so clones; around 87% occur a single time. Around 3.6% of the sample is in the top ten clones.

Separate from the approximately 670-subject first cohort, the validation cohort of 120 subjects was the group to which the donors belonged. Of note for this clone: There is no known antigen for this receptor. It has no much larger one-base neighbor in the sample; base qualities were not kept.

Sequenced material: PBMCs. This receptor was identified in a woman aged 18-35 years in good health and CMV-seropositive. The chain employs TRBV7-9 and TRBJ2-1; 10 of the junction bases match TRBD1. The DNA sequence reads TGTGCCAGCAGTCCGGACAGGGGGAACAATGAGCAGTTCTTC. This codes for CASSPDRGNNEQFF. Beyond the CDR3, the reference TRBV7-9 and TRBJ2-1 genes provide the residues; the full variable domain reads: DTGVSQNPRHKITKRGQNVTFRCDPISEHNRLYWYRQTLGQGPEFLTYFQNEAQLEKSRLLSDRFSAERPKGSFSTLEIQRTEQGDSAMYLCASSPDRGNNEQFFGPGTRLTVL.